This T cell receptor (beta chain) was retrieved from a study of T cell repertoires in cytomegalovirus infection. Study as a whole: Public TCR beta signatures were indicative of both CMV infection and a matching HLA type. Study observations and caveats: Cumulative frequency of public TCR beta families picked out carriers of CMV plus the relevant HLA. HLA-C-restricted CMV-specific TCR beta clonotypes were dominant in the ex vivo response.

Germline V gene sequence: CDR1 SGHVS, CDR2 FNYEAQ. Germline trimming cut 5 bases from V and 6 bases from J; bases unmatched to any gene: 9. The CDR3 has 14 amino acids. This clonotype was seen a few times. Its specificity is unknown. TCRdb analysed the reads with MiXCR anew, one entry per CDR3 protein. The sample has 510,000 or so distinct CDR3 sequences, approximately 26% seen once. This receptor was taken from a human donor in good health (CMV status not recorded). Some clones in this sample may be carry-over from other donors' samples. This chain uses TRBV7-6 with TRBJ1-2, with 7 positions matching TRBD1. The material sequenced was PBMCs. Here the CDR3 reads CASSQGGRGDGYTF. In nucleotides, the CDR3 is TGTGCCAGCAGCCAGGGGGGGCGCGGAGATGGCTACACCTTC.